This T cell receptor (beta chain) was identified during a study of T cells in women clearing cervical HPV infection. Study in general: Controls gave blood once infection was undetectable; cases at lesion identification.

In regard to this clone: Its antigen is still unknown. The read finishes 3 residues shy of the CDR3 end, and the germline J gene is used to complete it.

Points from the study as a whole: Richness plus V gene abundances separated cases from controls with AUC about 0.8. CIN3+ cases had significantly higher TCR richness than controls; evenness did not differ. Cases carried less TRBV6-7 than controls: about 0.1% versus 0.15%.

Profiled with immunoSEQ multiplex PCR; TCRdb holds only in-frame clones, not every one. This table lists roughly 32,000 clones. In germline, CDR1 is SEHNR, CDR2 FQNEAQ (reference sequence). This CDR3 has 14 amino acids. With 4 bases removed from V and 6 bases from J, the gap between germline ends came to 12 bases. The specimen was blood buffy coat. This receptor was obtained from a woman aged 18-69 years with a cervical HPV16 infection that either progressed to CIN3+ or cleared (not recorded which). The J gene is TRBJ2-2, the V gene TRBV7-9, with TRBD1 as a possible D gene (5 bases). This CDR3 is CASSSSGFSGELFF. CDR3 DNA (partial): TGTGCCAGCAGCTCATCAGGGTTCTCCGGGGAG.